This TCR beta chain was captured in a study of cytomegalovirus exposure and HLA in healthy donors. Trimming removed 4 bases at V and 5 bases at J, with 12 bases between. The CDR3 has 13 amino acids. In germline, CDR1 is MGHRA, CDR2 YSYEKL. This table comes from immunoSEQ multiplex PCR, and its TCRdb copy is limited to in-frame clones, with some not included. Among about 130,000 clones, around 89% were seen once, and the ten largest hold over 5%. The chain couples TRBV4-1 to TRBJ2-7, with TRBD1 as a possible D gene (5 bases). Sequences were obtained from PBMCs. This sequence originates from a woman in her 30s in good health and CMV-seropositive. The CDR3 DNA is TGCGCCAGCAGCCCCAGTCCCAGGGACGAGCAGTACTTC. Translating it yields CASSPSPRDEQYF.